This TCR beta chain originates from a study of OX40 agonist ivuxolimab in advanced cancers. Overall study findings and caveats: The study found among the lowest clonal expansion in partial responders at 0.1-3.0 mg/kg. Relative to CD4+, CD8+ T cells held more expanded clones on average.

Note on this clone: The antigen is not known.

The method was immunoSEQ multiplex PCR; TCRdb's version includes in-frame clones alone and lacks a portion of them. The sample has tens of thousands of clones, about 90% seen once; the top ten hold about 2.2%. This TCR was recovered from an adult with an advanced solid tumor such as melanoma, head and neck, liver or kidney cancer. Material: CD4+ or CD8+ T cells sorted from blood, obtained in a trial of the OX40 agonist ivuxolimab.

The CDR3 region has the DNA TGTGCCAGCAGCTCAGCGGGGGACGAGCAGTACTTC. This codes for CASSSAGDEQYF. The chain combines TRBV11-2 with TRBJ2-7; 8 bases match TRBD2. The CDR3 sequence is 12 residues long. The V segment lost 4 bases and the J segment 5 bases; nucleotides outside the gene matches: 1. Germline CDR1 is SGHAT and CDR2 is FQNNGV.